The 17 T cell receptor beta chains presented below share a single source sample, sequenced in a study of PD-L1 blockade in urothelial cancer. Produced via immunoSEQ multiplex PCR; TCRdb's table is partial and in-frame only. The table includes some 100,000 clones, about 89% detected once. The sample in question was PBMCs, obtained around atezolizumab (anti-PD-L1) treatment. Receptors were obtained from a woman older than 75 with urothelial cancer.

There are a few counts of this clone. The gene calls are TRBV30 and TRBJ1-1; tentatively, D is TRBD1 (6 bases). CDR3 length equals 12 residues. The germline CDR1 and CDR2 sequences are GTSNPN and SVGIG (reference sequence). V lost 4 bases and J 1 base, leaving 7 bases between the germline ends. The CDR3: CAWTRGNTEAFF. The CDR3 DNA reads TGTGCCTGGACCAGGGGGAACACTGAAGCTTTCTTT.

V gene TRBV2 combines with J gene TRBJ1-2; TRBD1 is a possible D gene (6 bases). V dropped 8 bases and J dropped 4 bases, with 17 bases sitting between them. Germline V lookup: CDR1 SNHLY, CDR2 FYNNEI. CDR3 size: 14 residues. CDR3: CASHGDRPIYGYTF. CDR3 bases: TGTGCCAGCCACGGCGACAGGCCTATCTATGGCTACACCTTC.

The J gene is TRBJ2-3, the V gene TRBV27; 9 nucleotides align to TRBD2. Germline V gives CDR1 MNHEY, CDR2 SMNVEV (reference sequence). The CDR3 spans 15 residues. V trimming: 1 base; J trimming: 7 bases; junction bases outside the gene matches: 6. The CDR3 nucleotides read TGTGCCAGCAGTTTATTCGCGGGAGGGCGCAATACGCAGTATTTT. This gives the protein CASSLFAGGRNTQYF.

The V gene is TRBV28, the J gene TRBJ1-2, with a possible D match to TRBD1 (5 bases). Looked up from germline, CDR1 is MDHEN and CDR2 is SYDVKM. The CDR3 runs to 14 residues. Trimming pared 1 base from V and 7 bases from J, leaving 13 bases between. This CDR3 is CASSLFQGNIGYTF. The CDR3, as DNA: TGTGCCAGCAGTTTATTTCAGGGAAACATTGGCTACACCTTC.

Points on this clone: At one of its ends the junction is not consistent with the germline gene, which may arise from a read error. The rearrangement joins TRBV10-2 to TRBJ1-2; 10 bases agree with TRBD1. Germline CDR1 WSHSY, CDR2 SAAADI. The CDR3 sequence is 13 residues long. The CDR3 nucleotides are TGCGCCAGCAGTGAGTCGGTGGGGACAGGGGTCTTCTTC. Its translation is CASSESVGTGVFF.

This sequence joins TRBV27 and TRBJ2-1, with 9 positions matching TRBD2. Trimming at V came to 3 bases and at J to 5 bases, leaving 2 bases not matched to a gene. Germline-derived CDR1 and CDR2 are MNHEY and SMNVEV (reference sequence). The CDR3 extends over 14 amino acids. The CDR3 DNA follows: TGTGCCAGCAGTTTGACTAGCGGAAACAATGAGCAGTTCTTC. It specifies CASSLTSGNNEQFF.

The rearrangement uses TRBV18 and TRBJ1-4; 7 bases are shared with TRBD1. Germline V lookup: CDR1 KGHSH, CDR2 LQKENI. Trimming took 6 bases from V and 7 from J; bases not matched to a gene: 11. There are 15 residues in the CDR3. CDR3 region: CASSSPGTVGEKLFF. As DNA, the CDR3 is TGTGCCAGCTCTTCTCCCGGGACAGTAGGTGAAAAACTGTTTTTT. The full variable domain, its missing parts supplied by reference TRBV18 and TRBJ1-4, is NAGVMQNPRHLVRRRGQEARLRCSPMKGHSHVYWYRQLPEEGLKFMVYLQKENIIDESGMPKERFSAEFPKEGPSILRIQQVVRGDSAAYFCASSSPGTVGEKLFFGSGTQLSVL.

As DNA, the CDR3 is TGCGCCAGCAGTGAGTCGGGGGGGCCTAGGTATGGCTACACCTTC. Translating gives CASSESGGPRYGYTF. The rearrangement joins TRBV10-2 to TRBJ1-2; D perhaps matches TRBD1 (6 bases). This CDR3 comprises 15 residues. From germline, CDR1 is WSHSY and CDR2 SAAADI. Between the trimmed V and J ends, which lost 0 bases and 5 bases, there was a span of 13 bases.

CDR3 sequence reads: CASSSGGRTEAFF. CDR3 DNA sequence: TGTGCCAGCAGCTCAGGGGGAAGGACTGAAGCTTTCTTT. The gene calls are TRBV28 and TRBJ1-1; 7 bases map to TRBD1. This CDR3 comprises 13 residues. CDR1 is MDHEN, CDR2 SYDVKM, per germline. After removal of 6 bases from V and 5 bases from J, the junction contained 6 bases not matched to a gene.

The chain couples TRBV18 to TRBJ1-5; possibly TRBD1 for D (5 bases). V dropped 3 bases and J dropped 2 bases, with 11 bases sitting between them. The CDR3 has 15 residues. Germline V gene data show CDR1 as KGHSH and CDR2 as LQKENI. CDR3 sequence reads: CASSPRGDGNQPQHF. CDR3 DNA sequence: TGTGCCAGCTCACCGCGGGGGGATGGCAATCAGCCCCAGCATTTT.

The chain couples TRBV18 to TRBJ2-5, with TRBD1 as a possible D gene (6 bases). Germline V gene lookup returns CDR1 KGHSH and CDR2 LQKENI. This CDR3 region has 15 residues. V lost 2 bases and J 1 base, leaving 11 bases between the germline ends. CDR3 nucleotides: TGTGCCAGCTCACCATTACAGGGCCCCCAAGAGACCCAGTACTTC. It specifies CASSPLQGPQETQYF.

Points on this clone: Mismatch with germline at one junction end may stem from a read error. V and J are TRBV25-1 and TRBJ2-2; TRBD1 matches 8 bases. The germline V gene has CDR1 MGHDK and CDR2 SYGVNS. This CDR3 region has 14 residues. Here the CDR3 reads CASMDRVNPGELFF. Written as DNA, the CDR3 is TGTGCCAGCATGGACAGGGTGAACCCCGGGGAGCTGTTTTTT.

CDR3 sequence: CASRGQGGPYEQYF. The CDR3 region has the DNA TGTGCCAGCAGGGGACAGGGGGGCCCCTACGAGCAGTACTTC. This chain joins TRBV2 and TRBJ2-7, with TRBD1 identical over 11 bases. Per the germline V gene, CDR1 is SNHLY and CDR2 is FYNNEI. After removal of 6 bases from V and 2 bases from J, the junction contained 3 bases not matched to a gene. The CDR3 length is 14 residues.

This chain connects TRBV15 to TRBJ1-5; maybe TRBD1 (5 bases). V was cut by 1 base and J by 2 bases, with 12 bases left in between. Germline V lookup: CDR1 LNHNV, CDR2 YYDKDF (reference sequence). The CDR3 spans 16 residues. CDR3 DNA sequence: TGTGCCACCAGCAGAGTCGAATGGGGCGGCAATCAGCCCCAGCATTTT. Amino acids: CATSRVEWGGNQPQHF.

The V gene is TRBV9, the J gene TRBJ2-7, with 9 bases that match TRBD2. The junction had 2 bases not matched to a gene; V was cut back by 3 bases and J by 1 base. CDR1 is SGDLS, CDR2 YYNGEE, per germline. There are 14 residues in the CDR3. The CDR3 protein is CASSATSGSYEQYF. The CDR3 nucleotides read TGTGCCAGCAGCGCTACTAGCGGGTCCTACGAGCAGTACTTC. The full variable domain, completed using reference TRBV9 and TRBJ2-7, is DSGVTQTPKHLITATGQRVTLRCSPRSGDLSVYWYQQSLDQGLQFLIQYYNGEERAKGNILERFSAQQFPDLHSELNLSSLELGDSALYFCASSATSGSYEQYFGPGTRLTVT.

J is TRBJ1-5 and V is TRBV7-9, with D maybe TRBD1 (5 bases). This CDR3 has 13 residues. Trimming took off 5 bases at V and 7 bases at J, with 12 bases between the two ends. CDR1 and CDR2 (germline): SEHNR, FQNEAQ (reference sequence). This chain's CDR3 is CASSPGGGQPQHF. The DNA of the CDR3 is TGTGCCAGCAGCCCTGGCGGGGGACAGCCCCAGCATTTT.

V is TRBV5-1 and J is TRBJ1-1; 10 bases fit TRBD1. This CDR3 spans 15 amino acids. J gave up 4 bases and V 4 bases, and 7 bases lay outside the gene matches. Looked up from germline, CDR1 is SGHRS and CDR2 is YFSETQ. CDR3 sequence (DNA): TGCGCCAGCAGCGGGACAGGGGTTAGGGGCACTGAAGCTTTCTTT. Translated: CASSGTGVRGTEAFF.